This T cell receptor (beta chain) was profiled in a study of cytomegalovirus exposure and HLA in healthy donors. The germline V gene has CDR1 MNHEY and CDR2 SVGAGI. V lost 6 bases and J 11 bases, leaving 19 bases between the germline ends. This CDR3 region has 13 residues. PCR was performed using 60 Vbeta and 13 Jbeta primers. In the authors' workflow: Roughly 11 million shared chains were among approximately 87 million unique TCR beta chains counted in a later analysis. Libraries were prepared by immunoSEQ multiplex PCR; TCRdb keeps only in-frame clonotypes and omits some of them. D and trimming come from the DNA, and the V and J calls and clone size come from that table. The profile shows approximately 140,000 clones, 84% of them singletons.

This chain connects TRBV6-5 to TRBJ1-2; perhaps TRBD1 as D (5 bases). Sequencing input: PBMCs. The sequence was collected from a man aged 45-60 years in good health and CMV-seronegative. The CDR3 sequence is CASRPSSGEAYTF. The CDR3 region has the DNA TGTGCCAGCAGGCCCTCGTCGGGGGAGGCTTACACCTTC.